These 24 T cell receptor beta chains came from one sample sequenced in a study of shared clonotypes between healthy human individuals. Method: immunoSEQ multiplex PCR; TCRdb's copy keeps in-frame clones and lacks some. This repertoire shows roughly 450,000 clones, about four fifths found once; its top ten account for 13%. Sequencing was carried out using PBMCs. The origin of the receptors is a woman in her forties in good health. Some clones in this sample may be carry-over from other donors' samples.

The V call is TRBV19, the J call TRBJ2-5; maybe TRBD1 (5 bases). Per germline, CDR1 LNHDA and CDR2 SQIVND (reference sequence). The CDR3 sequence is 14 residues long. V shed 4 bases and J shed 4 bases, with 13 bases lying between them. CDR3 loop: CASSTQGDGETQYF. The DNA of the CDR3 is TGTGCCAGTAGTACCCAGGGCGATGGAGAGACCCAGTACTTC.

As concerns this clone: Here the CDR3 omits its conserved ending phenylalanine or tryptophan, so a read error is the likely source. The chain combines TRBV30 with TRBJ1-1; D is perhaps TRBD1 (6 bases). Germline loops: CDR1 GTSNPN, CDR2 SVGIG (reference sequence). V was shortened by 4 bases and J by 4 bases, with 16 bases between the two germline ends. The CDR3 is made up of 14 amino acids. The CDR3 loop is CAWTGQTWSTEAFS. The DNA for the CDR3 is TGTGCCTGGACGGGACAAACCTGGAGCACTGAAGCTTTCTCT.

On this clone: This same CDR3 is encoded by further DNA sequences in the sample. This chain links TRBV30 with TRBJ1-5; D gene ambiguous. CDR1 GTSNPN and CDR2 SVGIG come from the germline V gene (reference sequence). The CDR3 spans 14 residues. V lost 4 bases to trimming and J lost 2 bases, with 12 bases between them. CDR3 region: CAWKRGYGNQPQHF. Written as DNA, the CDR3 is TGTGCCTGGAAAAGAGGCTATGGCAATCAGCCCCAGCATTTT.

The chain is built from TRBV11-2 and TRBJ2-7, with 7 nucleotides matching TRBD1. V shed 7 bases and J 3 bases; nucleotides not matched to a gene: 6. CDR1 and CDR2 from the germline V gene are SGHAT and FQNNGV. The CDR3 covers 13 residues. CDR3 sequence: CASTETGSYEQYF. DNA for the CDR3: TGTGCCAGCACAGAGACAGGGAGCTACGAGCAGTACTTC.

The rearrangement uses TRBV7-9 and TRBJ2-7; 8 positions agree with TRBD2. CDR3 length: 16 amino acids. Germline V gives CDR1 SEHNR, CDR2 FQNEAQ (reference sequence). With V trimmed by 5 bases and J by 0 bases, 9 bases remained unmatched. The CDR3 is CASSSLVAGSSYEQYF. CDR3 nucleotide sequence: TGTGCCAGCAGCAGCTTAGTAGCGGGGAGCTCCTACGAGCAGTACTTC.

The gene calls are TRBV10-1 and TRBJ2-2; D not certain. V dropped 2 bases and J dropped 3 bases, with 4 bases sitting between them. The CDR3 has 13 amino acids. Germline CDR1 reads WNHNN; CDR2 reads SYGVQD (reference sequence). CDR3: CASSEVYTGELFF. The DNA of the CDR3 is TGCGCCAGCAGTGAGGTATACACCGGGGAGCTGTTTTTT.

The J gene is TRBJ2-7, the V gene TRBV12-5; 7 positions agree with TRBD2. The CDR3 has 20 amino acids. Germline loops: CDR1 LGHNT, CDR2 FRNRAP. The trim removed 5 bases at V and 6 bases at J, leaving 28 bases unmatched. This chain's CDR3 is CASGARGAGPSGAPDGEQYF. In nucleotides, the CDR3 is TGTGCTAGTGGTGCGAGGGGAGCGGGACCTTCCGGGGCCCCAGATGGCGAGCAGTACTTC. Full variable domain (rest looked up from reference TRBV12-5 and TRBJ2-7): DARVTQTPRHKVTEMGQEVTMRCQPILGHNTVFWYRQTMMQGLELLAYFRNRAPLDDSGMPKDRFSAEMPDATLATLKIQPSEPRDSAVYFCASGARGAGPSGAPDGEQYFGPGTRLTVT.

There are a few counts of this clone. The chain couples TRBV4-1 to TRBJ1-5; no firm D call. The CDR3 has 16 amino acids. Germline values: CDR1 MGHRA, CDR2 YSYEKL. Deletions cut 1 base from V and 6 bases from J, with 16 bases between. In nucleotides, the CDR3 is TGCGCCAGCAGCCAAGGGACGAGAGGGAGTAGTCAGCCCCAGCATTTT. It encodes CASSQGTRGSSQPQHF.

V is TRBV11-2 and J is TRBJ2-3; the D gene is possibly TRBD1 (6 bases). The V end lost 5 bases, the J end lost 0 bases, and 9 bases lay between the germline ends. In germline, CDR1 is SGHAT, CDR2 FQNNGV. CDR3 length: 14 residues. CDR3 residues: CASSRTASTDTQYF. The CDR3 bases are TGTGCCAGCAGCCGGACAGCAAGCACAGATACGCAGTATTTT. Looking up the rest from reference TRBV11-2 and TRBJ2-3 gives the full variable domain: EAGVAQSPRYKIIEKRQSVAFWCNPISGHATLYWYQQILGQGPKLLIQFQNNGVVDDSQLPKDRFSAERLKGVDSTLKIQPAKLEDSAVYLCASSRTASTDTQYFGPGTRLTVL.

The V gene is TRBV9, the J gene TRBJ2-7; tentatively, D is TRBD1 (6 bases). Germline loops: CDR1 SGDLS, CDR2 YYNGEE. V shed 4 bases and J shed 2 bases, with 16 bases lying between them. The CDR3 has 15 residues. The CDR3 region is CASSPGQKGAYEQYF. CDR3 coding DNA: TGTGCCAGCAGCCCAGGGCAGAAGGGGGCCTACGAGCAGTACTTC.

CDR3 sequence: CAISEWQTNQPQHF. The CDR3 bases are TGTGCCATCAGTGAGTGGCAGACTAATCAGCCCCAGCATTTT. This chain connects TRBV10-3 to TRBJ1-5; D ambiguous. The germline V gene has CDR1 ENHRY and CDR2 SYGVKD. V lost 1 base to trimming and J lost 4 bases, with 8 bases between them. This CDR3 contains 14 residues.

The chain uses TRBV6-6 and TRBJ2-3; maybe TRBD1 (6 bases). The CDR3 runs to 15 residues. V was trimmed by 2 bases and J by 1 base, leaving 10 bases between them. Germline loops: CDR1 MNHNY, CDR2 SVGAGI (reference sequence). CDR3 in amino acids: CASSYLDSRTDTQYF. The CDR3 nucleotides read TGTGCCAGCAGTTACCTGGACAGCCGCACAGATACGCAGTATTTT.

The sample holds a few counts of this clone. This sequence joins TRBV6-4 and TRBJ2-5; 9 bases agree with TRBD2. Germline lookup yields CDR1 MRHNA and CDR2 SNTAGT. This CDR3 spans 15 amino acids. Losses at the gene ends were 3 bases for V and 2 bases for J; bases not matched to a gene: 4. CDR3 sequence: CASSETSGGQETQYF. CDR3 DNA sequence: TGTGCCAGCAGTGAGACTAGCGGAGGGCAAGAGACCCAGTACTTC.

V and J are TRBV19 and TRBJ1-5; no clear D. CDR1 LNHDA and CDR2 SQIVND come from the germline V gene (reference sequence). V lost 7 bases to trimming and J lost 5 bases, with 15 bases between them. This CDR3 has 14 residues. The CDR3 sequence is CASNPGNGDQPQHF. The CDR3 coding sequence is TGTGCCAGTAACCCGGGGAACGGCGATCAGCCCCAGCATTTT.

The chain employs TRBV18 and TRBJ1-4; 9 bases align to TRBD1. Trimming at V came to 5 bases and at J to 7 bases, leaving 8 bases not matched to a gene. Germline V lookup: CDR1 KGHSH, CDR2 LQKENI. The CDR3 runs 15 residues. The CDR3 region is CASSSGGTGSEKLFF. The DNA of the CDR3 is TGTGCCAGCTCATCAGGAGGGACAGGGAGTGAAAAACTGTTTTTT.

J is TRBJ2-7 and V is TRBV4-3; no reliable D call. The CDR3 is 14 amino acids. The V end was cut by 0 bases, the J end by 0 bases, with 6 bases between. In germline, CDR1 is LGHNA, CDR2 YSLEER. CDR3 protein: CASSQDRPSYEQYF. The DNA for the CDR3 is TGCGCCAGCAGCCAAGATAGACCCTCCTACGAGCAGTACTTC.

A single count supports this clone. The chain recombines TRBV30 with TRBJ2-1, with D possibly TRBD2 on 5 matching bases. The CDR3 has 12 amino acids. CDR1 is GTSNPN and CDR2 is SVGIG in the germline V gene (reference sequence). V was pared by 4 bases and J by 6 bases, with 10 bases between. The CDR3 DNA follows: TGTGCCTGGAAGGTGGCGGGCAATGAGCAGTTCTTC. It specifies CAWKVAGNEQFF.

Here the CDR3 DNA reads TGTGCCAGCAGCGTAGGAGCGGGAGGGCCGTCAGATACGCAGTATTTT. Translating gives CASSVGAGGPSDTQYF. This chain uses TRBV9 with TRBJ2-3; 10 bases fit TRBD2. The CDR3 is 16 residues long. V was pared by 0 bases and J by 4 bases, with 5 bases of the junction left unmatched. Looked up from germline, CDR1 is SGDLS and CDR2 is YYNGEE.

V is TRBV6-5 and J is TRBJ2-7; possible D gene TRBD2, 5 bases. The CDR3 is 16 residues long. V was trimmed by 2 bases and J by 3 bases, leaving 17 bases between them. Germline values: CDR1 MNHEY, CDR2 SVGAGI. CDR3 nucleotide sequence: TGTGCCAGCAGTTACCGGCGGGCCGAGACCAACTACGAGCAGTACTTC. Amino acids: CASSYRRAETNYEQYF.

The sample holds many counts of this clone. This sequence joins TRBV27 and TRBJ2-7, with 7 bases lining up with TRBD2. V gave up 5 bases and J gave up 6 bases; unmatched junction bases: 7. The germline V gene encodes CDR1 MNHEY and CDR2 SMNVEV (reference sequence). This CDR3 is 13 amino acids long. CDR3 sequence reads: CASSPSWEGEQYF. In DNA, the CDR3 is TGTGCCAGCAGTCCCTCCTGGGAGGGCGAGCAGTACTTC.

The rearrangement uses TRBV7-7 and TRBJ1-2; D perhaps matches TRBD1 (6 bases). This CDR3 is built from 16 residues. Trimming took 0 bases from V and 6 from J, leaving 17 bases between them. Germline assignment: CDR1 SSHAT and CDR2 FNYEAQ (reference sequence). The CDR3 DNA follows: TGTGCCAGCAGCTTAGCTAGAGGGGACATAAGGGATGGCTACACCTTC. Translated: CASSLARGDIRDGYTF.

The chain joins TRBV4-2 to TRBJ1-2, with D maybe TRBD1 (5 bases). V lost 0 bases, J lost 2 bases, and 16 bases lay in between. The CDR3 runs 17 residues. The V gene's germline CDR1 is LGHNA and CDR2 YNFKEQ. The CDR3 coding sequence is TGTGCCAGCAGCCAAGATGAAGACGGTTGGGGGAACTATGGCTACACCTTC. Its protein product is CASSQDEDGWGNYGYTF.

The V and J genes are TRBV19 and TRBJ2-3; 10 nucleotides agree with TRBD2. Germline values: CDR1 LNHDA, CDR2 SQIVND (reference sequence). The CDR3 is 14 residues long. The trim removed 4 bases at V and 3 bases at J, leaving 1 base unmatched. CDR3 bases: TGTGCCAGTAGTACTAGCGGGAGAACAGATACGCAGTATTTT. This encodes CASSTSGRTDTQYF.

CDR3 protein: CASSLYGGTGWSTEAFF. Written as DNA, the CDR3 is TGTGCCAGCAGCTTGTACGGGGGCACAGGATGGAGCACTGAAGCTTTCTTT. The V and J genes are TRBV7-9 and TRBJ1-1; D possibly corresponds to TRBD1 (6 bases). In germline, CDR1 is SEHNR, CDR2 FQNEAQ (reference sequence). The CDR3 contains 17 residues. Trimming shortened V by 3 bases and J by 4 bases, and 21 bases separated the two germline ends. The entire variable domain, with the rest obtained from reference TRBV7-9 and TRBJ1-1, is as follows: DTGVSQNPRHKITKRGQNVTFRCDPISEHNRLYWYRQTLGQGPEFLTYFQNEAQLEKSRLLSDRFSAERPKGSFSTLEIQRTEQGDSAMYLCASSLYGGTGWSTEAFFGQGTRLTVV.